Reported below is one TCR beta chain. The target antigen is unknown. This CDR3 region has 11 residues. V shed 7 bases and J shed 6 bases, with 13 bases lying between them. Germline CDR1 SQVTM, CDR2 ANQGSEA. Each CDR3 protein gets one entry after TCRdb re-called the PCR reads with MiXCR. The sample holds around 320,000 distinct CDR3 sequences, 24% seen once. The data were obtained in a study of molecular identifiers for immune sequencing clone quantification. Study overall: In replicates, RNA taken from roughly 20,000 or 100,000 naive CD8 cells was divided five ways, and four portions underwent sequencing.

Libraries for naive CD8 T cells, which were made from roughly 21,000 to 960,000 sorted cells, drew on 10%, 30% or 50% of the RNA. General study findings and limits: Jurkat TCR RNA from one cell was spiked into around 1 million naive cells, and it was reportedly detectable there.

This TCR came from a human donor in good health. Some libraries in this study had Jurkat cell RNA spiked in. The chain carries TRBV29-1 and TRBJ2-7; tentatively, D is TRBD2 (5 bases). Sequencing input: naive CD8+ T cells from blood, with Jurkat cell RNA spiked in. Subset defined: FACS-sorted CD8+CD4-CCR7+CD45RA+ naive T cells. CDR3 residues: CSAVEGGEQYF. CDR3 bases: TGCAGCGCGGTAGAGGGTGGCGAGCAGTACTTC.